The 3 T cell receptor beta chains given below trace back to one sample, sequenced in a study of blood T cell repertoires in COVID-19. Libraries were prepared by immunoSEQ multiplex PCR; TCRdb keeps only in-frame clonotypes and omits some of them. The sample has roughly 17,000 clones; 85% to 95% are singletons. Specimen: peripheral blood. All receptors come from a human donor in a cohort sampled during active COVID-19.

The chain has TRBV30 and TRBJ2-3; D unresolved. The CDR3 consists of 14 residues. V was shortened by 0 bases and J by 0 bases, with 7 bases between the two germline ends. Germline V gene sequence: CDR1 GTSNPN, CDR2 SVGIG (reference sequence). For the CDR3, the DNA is TGTGCCTGGAGTGTACAGTCCAGCACAGATACGCAGTATTTT. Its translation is CAWSVQSSTDTQYF.

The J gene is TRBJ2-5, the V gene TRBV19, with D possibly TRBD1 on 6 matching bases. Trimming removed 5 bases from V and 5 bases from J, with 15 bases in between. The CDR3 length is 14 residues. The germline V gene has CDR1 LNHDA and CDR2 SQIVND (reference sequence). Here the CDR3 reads CASSRSGVQETQYF. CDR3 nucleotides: TGTGCCAGTAGTCGGTCAGGGGTCCAGGAGACCCAGTACTTC.

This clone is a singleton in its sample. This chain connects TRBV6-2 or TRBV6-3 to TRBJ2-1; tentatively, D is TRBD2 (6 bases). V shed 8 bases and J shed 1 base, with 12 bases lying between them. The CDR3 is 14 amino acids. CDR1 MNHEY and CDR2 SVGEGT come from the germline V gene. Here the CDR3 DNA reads TGTGCCAGCGGCCTAGGGAGGTCCTACAATGAGCAGTTCTTC. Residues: CASGLGRSYNEQFF.